These 8 T cell receptor beta chains share one sample of origin, sequenced in a study of Tregs in tolerant kidney transplant recipients. Here immunoSEQ multiplex PCR was the method, and the copy in TCRdb shows in-frame clones only, minus some. This table has roughly 52,000 clones, around 90% appearing once. The nonmyeloablative bone marrow transplants came from related graft donors, with transient mixed chimerism. The source material was CD8+ T cells from blood (PBMCs), sampled 24 months after the transplant. The receptors derive from a human patient who received a combined kidney and bone marrow transplant. Some T cells may be graft donor cells.

V gene TRBV4-3 combines with J gene TRBJ1-2; no firm D call. Trimming cost V 3 bases and J 7 bases, with 18 bases left between them. CDR1 is LGHNA, CDR2 YSLEER, per germline. This CDR3 has 15 amino acids. The CDR3 protein is CASSQSSVRRSGYTF. The CDR3 nucleotides read TGCGCCAGCAGCCAGAGCAGTGTCAGGAGGTCTGGCTACACCTTC.

The chain recombines TRBV4-3 with TRBJ2-5; 8 bases agree with TRBD1. Near its end, the DNA agrees better with TRBJ2-7, so the J call may be wrong. This CDR3 contains 16 residues. Germline V CDR1 and CDR2: LGHNA, YSLEER. CDR3 region: CASSQDHQGAIGEQYF. The CDR3 coding sequence is TGCGCCAGCAGCCAAGATCATCAGGGGGCGATAGGCGAGCAGTACTTC.

The chain recombines TRBV10-3 with TRBJ2-7; D might be TRBD1 (6 bases). V lost 3 bases and J lost 4, with 22 bases in between. Germline loops: CDR1 ENHRY, CDR2 SYGVKD. The CDR3 consists of 17 residues. CDR3 amino acids: CAISDKAPGTPQYEQYF. The CDR3, as DNA: TGTGCCATCAGTGATAAGGCGCCCGGGACACCCCAATACGAGCAGTACTTC.

The chain employs TRBV5-1 and TRBJ2-3; 14 positions match TRBD2. V lost 4 bases, J lost 1 base, and 11 bases stayed unmatched. Germline loops: CDR1 SGHRS, CDR2 YFSETQ. This CDR3 comprises 19 residues. The CDR3 protein is CASSPGLAGVRGGTDTQYF. CDR3 DNA: TGCGCCAGCAGCCCGGGACTAGCGGGGGTCCGAGGTGGCACAGATACGCAGTATTTT.

The rearrangement links TRBV7-2 to TRBJ2-2, with a possible D match to TRBD1 (6 bases). The germline gives CDR1 SGHTA, CDR2 FQGNSA. V lost 4 bases to trimming and J lost 0 bases, with 15 bases between them. This CDR3 region has 17 residues. The CDR3 reads CASSSPRDTANTGELFF. DNA of the CDR3: TGTGCCAGCAGCTCCCCGAGGGACACCGCGAACACCGGGGAGCTGTTTTTT. Full variable domain (remainder filled in from reference TRBV7-2 and TRBJ2-2): GAGVSQSPSNKVTEKGKDVELRCDPISGHTALYWYRQSLGQGLEFLIYFQGNSAPDKSGLPSDRFSAERTGGSVSTLTIQRTQQEDSAVYLCASSSPRDTANTGELFFGEGSRLTVL.

The V and J genes are TRBV30 and TRBJ2-7, with D perhaps TRBD2 (6 bases). The V gene's germline CDR1 is GTSNPN and CDR2 SVGIG (reference sequence). Between the trimmed V and J ends, which lost 3 bases and 1 base, there was a span of 19 bases. The CDR3 has 16 residues. The CDR3 spells CAWRELEGPLSYEQYF. Here the CDR3 DNA reads TGTGCCTGGAGGGAGCTGGAGGGACCGTTATCCTACGAGCAGTACTTC.

The V and J genes are TRBV19 and TRBJ2-2, with 9 bases matching TRBD2. The CDR3 is 18 amino acids. CDR1 and CDR2 from the germline V gene are LNHDA and SQIVND (reference sequence). V shed 5 bases, J shed 1 base, and the junction held 11 bases outside the gene matches. This CDR3 is CASSLSGRLAENTGELFF. CDR3 coding DNA: TGTGCCAGTAGTCTCAGCGGACGACTAGCGGAGAACACCGGGGAGCTGTTTTTT. Filled out from reference TRBV19 and TRBJ2-2, the complete variable domain reads DGGITQSPKYLFRKEGQNVTLSCEQNLNHDAMYWYRQDPGQGLRLIYYSQIVNDFQKGDIAEGYSVSREKKESFPLTVTSAQKNPTAFYLCASSLSGRLAENTGELFFGEGSRLTVL.

The chain is built from TRBV15 and TRBJ2-1; the match to TRBD2 covers 10 bases. The CDR3 totals 16 residues. In germline, CDR1 is LNHNV, CDR2 YYDKDF (reference sequence). With 1 base clipped from V and 5 bases from J, the junction kept 5 bases outside the gene matches. DNA for the CDR3: TGTGCCACCAGCAGAGGCCGGGGACTAGCGAACAATGAGCAGTTCTTC. Translation gives CATSRGRGLANNEQFF.